This T cell receptor (beta chain) was recorded in a study of cytomegalovirus exposure and HLA in healthy donors. The CDR3 covers 15 residues. Looked up from germline, CDR1 is LNHDA and CDR2 is SQIVND (reference sequence). V lost 1 base, J lost 8 bases, and 6 bases stayed unmatched. PCR used 60 Vbeta primers and 13 Jbeta primers. Here immunoSEQ multiplex PCR was the method, and the copy in TCRdb shows in-frame clones only, minus some. The sample has approximately 120,000 clones, under 85% seen once; the top ten hold around 13%. The chain recombines TRBV19 with TRBJ2-1, with 9 bases fitting TRBD1. The specimen was PBMCs. The source is a woman aged 40 to 55 in good health and CMV-seropositive. CDR3 sequence reads: CASSIAGTGLDEQFF. CDR3 coding DNA: TGTGCCAGTAGTATAGCCGGGACAGGGCTCGATGAGCAGTTCTTC.